This TCR beta chain is from a study of blood T cell repertoires in COVID-19. At the level of the study: Both acute and convalescent COVID-19 samples were obtained from the United States, Italy and Spain. Sources were T cells, B-cell-depleted T cells, or PBMCs; the material itself was cDNA or gDNA.

Germline V gene data show CDR1 as SEHNR and CDR2 as FQNEAQ (reference sequence). This CDR3 is 14 amino acids long. Trimming took off 4 bases at V and 2 bases at J, with 9 bases between the two ends. The Seattle site enrolled patients during active infection and followed them longitudinally. Authors' analysis steps: How many nucleated cells were present was estimated from reference gene primer amplification. The data were produced by immunoSEQ multiplex PCR, yet TCRdb's version contains in-frame clones alone and is incomplete. That table gives V, J and clone size, and the DNA gave D and trimming. Of approximately 390,000 clones in the sample, 80% to 90% are singletons; the top ten hold about 2%.

This chain joins TRBV7-9 and TRBJ1-3; possibly TRBD1 for D (6 bases). The TCR was taken from a woman in her fifties or sixties with COVID-19, enrolled during active disease. Sequencing input: peripheral blood. Written as DNA, the CDR3 is TGTGCCAGCAGCTCAGGGGATACTGGAAACACCATATATTTT. Encoded protein: CASSSGDTGNTIYF. The full variable domain, rest sourced from reference TRBV7-9 and TRBJ1-3, is DTGVSQNPRHKITKRGQNVTFRCDPISEHNRLYWYRQTLGQGPEFLTYFQNEAQLEKSRLLSDRFSAERPKGSFSTLEIQRTEQGDSAMYLCASSSGDTGNTIYFGEGSWLTVV.